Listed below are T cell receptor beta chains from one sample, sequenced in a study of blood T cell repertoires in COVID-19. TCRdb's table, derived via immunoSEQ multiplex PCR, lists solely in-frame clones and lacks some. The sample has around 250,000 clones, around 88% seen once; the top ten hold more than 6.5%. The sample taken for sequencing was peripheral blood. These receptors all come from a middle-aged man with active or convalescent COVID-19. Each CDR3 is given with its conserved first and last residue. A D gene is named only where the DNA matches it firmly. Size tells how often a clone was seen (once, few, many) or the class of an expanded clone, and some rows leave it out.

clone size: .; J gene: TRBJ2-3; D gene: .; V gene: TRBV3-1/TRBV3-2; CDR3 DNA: TGTGCCAGCAGGCAGGGAAGCACAGATACGCAGTATTTT; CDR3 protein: CASRQGSTDTQYF
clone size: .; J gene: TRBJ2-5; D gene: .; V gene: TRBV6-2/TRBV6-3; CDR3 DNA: TGTGCCAGCAGTTATGGGCCGGGGGAGACCCAGTACTTC; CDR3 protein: CASSYGPGETQYF
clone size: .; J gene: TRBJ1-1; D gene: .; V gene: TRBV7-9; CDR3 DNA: TGTGCCAGCAGCTCCCCTTTGCTAAACACTGAAGCTTTCTTT; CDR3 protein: CASSSPLLNTEAFF
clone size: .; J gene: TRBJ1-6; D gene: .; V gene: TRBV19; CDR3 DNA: TGTGCCAGTAGTATGGGCCAGCTAAATTCACCCCTCCACTTT; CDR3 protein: CASSMGQLNSPLHF
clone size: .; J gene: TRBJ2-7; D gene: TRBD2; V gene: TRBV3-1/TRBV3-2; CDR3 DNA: TGTGCCAGCCGCTTTAGCGGGGGGGCGCCCGAGCAGTACTTC; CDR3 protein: CASRFSGGAPEQYF
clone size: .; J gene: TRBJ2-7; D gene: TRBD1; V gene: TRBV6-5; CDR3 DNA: TGTGCCAGCAGTCCCGGGACAGGTACCCCTAACGAGCAGTACTTC; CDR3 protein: CASSPGTGTPNEQYF
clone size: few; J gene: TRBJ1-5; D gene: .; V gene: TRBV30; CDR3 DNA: TGTGCCTGGGCCACGGGGTCGAATCAGCCCCAGCATTTT; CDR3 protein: CAWATGSNQPQHF
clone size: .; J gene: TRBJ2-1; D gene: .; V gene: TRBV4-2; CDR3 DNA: TGTGCCAGCAGCCAAGATACAGCGGATATATCCTACAATGAGCAGTTCTTC; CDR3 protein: CASSQDTADISYNEQFF
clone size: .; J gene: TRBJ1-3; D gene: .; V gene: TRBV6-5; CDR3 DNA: TGTGCCACGGGAGGGTCGCGAAACACCATATATTTT; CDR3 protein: CATGGSRNTIYF
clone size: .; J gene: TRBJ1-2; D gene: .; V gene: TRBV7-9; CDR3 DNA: TGTGCCAGCAGCTTAGATAGAGGAAACTATGGCTACACCTTC; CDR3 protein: CASSLDRGNYGYTF
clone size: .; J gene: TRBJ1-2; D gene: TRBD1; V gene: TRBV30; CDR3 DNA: TGTGCCTGGGAACCGGGACAGGGGGATGGCTACACCTTC; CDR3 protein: CAWEPGQGDGYTF
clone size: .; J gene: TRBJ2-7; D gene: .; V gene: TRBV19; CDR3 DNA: TGTGCCAGTAGTGTACAGGGGGCAGCGGGAGGCGAGCAGTACTTC; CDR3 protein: CASSVQGAAGGEQYF
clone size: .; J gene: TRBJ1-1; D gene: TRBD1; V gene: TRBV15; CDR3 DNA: TGTGCCACCCGTGGGACAGGGGGCACTGAAGCTTTCTTT; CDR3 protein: CATRGTGGTEAFF
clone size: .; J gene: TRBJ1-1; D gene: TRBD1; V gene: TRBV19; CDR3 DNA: TGTGCCAGTAGGGGGGGACAGACCAACACTGAAGCTTTCTTT; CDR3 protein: CASRGGQTNTEAFF
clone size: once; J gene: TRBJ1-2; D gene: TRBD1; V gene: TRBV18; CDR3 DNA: TGTGCCAGCTCGGACCGGGACAGGGGCTATGGCTACACCTTC; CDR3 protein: CASSDRDRGYGYTF
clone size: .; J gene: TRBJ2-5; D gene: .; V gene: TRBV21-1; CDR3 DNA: TGTGCCAGCAGCGGCCGGACTACCTCGGGGACCCAGTACTTC; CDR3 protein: CASSGRTTSGTQYF
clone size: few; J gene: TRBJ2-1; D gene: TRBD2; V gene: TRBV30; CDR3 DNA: TGTGCCTGGAGTGTACGGACTAGCGGGATCCCCAGGCCCTACAATGAGCAGTTCTTC; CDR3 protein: CAWSVRTSGIPRPYNEQFF
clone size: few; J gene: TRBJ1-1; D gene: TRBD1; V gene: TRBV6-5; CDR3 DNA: TGTGCCAGCAGTTACTCCAAAAGGACAGGGAACAGAGAAGCTTTCTTT; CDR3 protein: CASSYSKRTGNREAFF
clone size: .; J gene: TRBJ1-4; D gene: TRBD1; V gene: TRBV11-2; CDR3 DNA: TGTGCCAGCAGCACCAGGGGGAGGAATGAAAAACTGTTTTTT; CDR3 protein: CASSTRGRNEKLFF
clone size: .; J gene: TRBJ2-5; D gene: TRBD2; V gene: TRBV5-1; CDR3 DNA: TGCGCCAGCCGGGGGGTCAACCAAGAGACCCAGTACTTC; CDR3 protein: CASRGVNQETQYF
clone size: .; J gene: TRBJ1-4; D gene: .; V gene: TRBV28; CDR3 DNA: TGTGCCAGCAGTTTTAGCGGGATGAATGAAAAACTGTTTTTT; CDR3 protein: CASSFSGMNEKLFF
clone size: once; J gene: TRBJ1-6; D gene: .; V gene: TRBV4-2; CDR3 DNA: TGTGCCAGCAGCCAAGGAACAGAGGGAAGATCTAATTCACCCCTCCACTTT; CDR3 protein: CASSQGTEGRSNSPLHF
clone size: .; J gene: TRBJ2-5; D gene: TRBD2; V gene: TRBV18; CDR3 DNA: TGTGCCAGCTCCCCCCGGACTAGCGGGGGGGTGGAGACCCAGTACTTC; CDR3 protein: CASSPRTSGGVETQYF
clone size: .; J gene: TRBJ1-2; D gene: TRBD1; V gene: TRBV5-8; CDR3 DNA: TGTGCCAGCAGCTCGGACAGGGGGCATGGCTACACCTTC; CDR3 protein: CASSSDRGHGYTF
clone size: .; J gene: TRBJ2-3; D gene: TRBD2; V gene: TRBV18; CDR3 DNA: TGTGCCAGCTCACCCGCGGGAGGACTCTCTAGCACAGATACGCAGTATTTT; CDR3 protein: CASSPAGGLSSTDTQYF
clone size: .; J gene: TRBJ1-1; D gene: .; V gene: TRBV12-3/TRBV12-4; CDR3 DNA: TGTGCCAGCAGTTTTCAGGGGACCACTGAAGCTTTCTTT; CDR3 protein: CASSFQGTTEAFF
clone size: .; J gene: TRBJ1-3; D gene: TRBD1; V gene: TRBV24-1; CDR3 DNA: TGTGCCACCAGTGATCGGGACAGTGGAAACACCATATATTTT; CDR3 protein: CATSDRDSGNTIYF
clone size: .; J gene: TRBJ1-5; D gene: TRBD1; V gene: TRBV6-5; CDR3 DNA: TGTGCCAGCAGTTTCTTACAGGGGAACAATCAGCCCCAGCATTTT; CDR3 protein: CASSFLQGNNQPQHF
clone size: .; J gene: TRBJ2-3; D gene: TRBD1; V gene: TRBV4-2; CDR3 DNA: TGTGCCAGCAGCCAAGTACAGGGGGTCCCAGATACGCAGTATTTT; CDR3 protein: CASSQVQGVPDTQYF
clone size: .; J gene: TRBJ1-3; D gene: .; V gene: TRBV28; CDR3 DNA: TGTGCCAGCAGTTTAGGGCTGATCTCTGGAAACACCATATATTTT; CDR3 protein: CASSLGLISGNTIYF
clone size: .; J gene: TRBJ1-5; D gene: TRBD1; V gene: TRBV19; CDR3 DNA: TGTGCCAGTAGTCGACAGGGAAGGCAGCCCCAGCATTTT; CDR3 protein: CASSRQGRQPQHF
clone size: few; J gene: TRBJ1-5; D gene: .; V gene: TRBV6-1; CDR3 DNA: TGTGCCAGCAGTGCGTCAGGAACCTGGGGCAATCAGCCCCAGCATTTT; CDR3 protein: CASSASGTWGNQPQHF
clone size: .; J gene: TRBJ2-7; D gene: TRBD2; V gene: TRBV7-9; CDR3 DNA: TGTGCCAGCAGCTCCTTAGCGGGGGGGACCTACGAGCAGTACTTC; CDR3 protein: CASSSLAGGTYEQYF
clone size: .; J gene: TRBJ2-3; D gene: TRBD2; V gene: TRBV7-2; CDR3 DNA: TGTGCCAGCAGTCAGATGGCCAGCGGGGGGCCAGATACGCAGTATTTT; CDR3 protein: CASSQMASGGPDTQYF
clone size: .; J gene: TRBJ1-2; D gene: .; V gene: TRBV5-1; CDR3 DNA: TGCGCCAGCAGCTTGGAAGGGAGCTATGGCTACACCTTC; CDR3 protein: CASSLEGSYGYTF
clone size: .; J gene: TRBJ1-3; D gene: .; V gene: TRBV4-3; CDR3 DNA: TGCGCCAGCAGCCAACAAGCCGACCTTCGGGCTGGAAACACCATATATTTT; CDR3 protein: CASSQQADLRAGNTIYF
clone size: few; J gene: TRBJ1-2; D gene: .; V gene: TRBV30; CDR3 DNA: TGTGCCTCGTGGGGCGATGGCTACACCTTC; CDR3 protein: CASWGDGYTF
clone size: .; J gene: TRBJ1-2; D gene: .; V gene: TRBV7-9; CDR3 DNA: TGTGCCAGCAGCTTATACCGGCAGGGCAACTATGGCTACACCTTC; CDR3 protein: CASSLYRQGNYGYTF
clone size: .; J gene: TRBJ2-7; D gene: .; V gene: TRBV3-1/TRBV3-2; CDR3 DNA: TGTGCCAGCAGCCAAGATCGGTGGGGCGGCTACGAGCAGTACTTC; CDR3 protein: CASSQDRWGGYEQYF
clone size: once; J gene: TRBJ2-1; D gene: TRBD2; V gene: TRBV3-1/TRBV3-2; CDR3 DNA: TGTGCCAGCAGCCAAAAGCGCCTAGCGGGAGTGGGTAAGAATGAGCAGTTCTTC; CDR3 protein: CASSQKRLAGVGKNEQFF
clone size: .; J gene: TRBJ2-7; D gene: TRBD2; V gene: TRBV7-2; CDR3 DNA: TGTGCCAGCAGCTTAGCTTGGCGGGGGGGGTACGAGCAGTACTTC; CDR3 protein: CASSLAWRGGYEQYF
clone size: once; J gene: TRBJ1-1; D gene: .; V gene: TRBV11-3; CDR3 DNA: TGTGCCAGCAGCTTTGGGGCCCCGGGAGCTTTCTTT; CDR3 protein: CASSFGAPGAFF
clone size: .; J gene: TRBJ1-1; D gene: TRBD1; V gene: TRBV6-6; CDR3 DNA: TGTGCCAGCAGTGCCCTCCAGGGGGAGAACACTGAAGCTTTCTTT; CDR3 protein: CASSALQGENTEAFF
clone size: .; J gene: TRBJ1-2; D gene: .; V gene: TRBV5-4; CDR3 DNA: TGTGCCAGCAGCTCCGCGGGGATAGACTATGGCTACACCTTC; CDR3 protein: CASSSAGIDYGYTF
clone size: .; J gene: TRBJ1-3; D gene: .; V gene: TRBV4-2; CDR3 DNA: TGTGCCAGCAGCCAAGAGGGGGGATCTGGAAACACCATATATTTT; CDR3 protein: CASSQEGGSGNTIYF
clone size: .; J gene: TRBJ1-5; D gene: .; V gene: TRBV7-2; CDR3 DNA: TGTGCCAGCAGCGTCGCAAGCACAGGTGCTCAGCCCCAGCATTTT; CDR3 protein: CASSVASTGAQPQHF
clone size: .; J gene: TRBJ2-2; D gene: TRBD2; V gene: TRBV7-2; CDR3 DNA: TGTGCCAGCAGCTTTCAAGGACTAGCGGGGGGTACCGGGGAGCTGTTTTTT; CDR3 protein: CASSFQGLAGGTGELFF
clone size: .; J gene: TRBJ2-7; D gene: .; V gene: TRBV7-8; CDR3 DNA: TGTGCCAGCAGCTTAGACCACAGGGGAGGCCCGGGGGAGCAGTACTTC; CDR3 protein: CASSLDHRGGPGEQYF
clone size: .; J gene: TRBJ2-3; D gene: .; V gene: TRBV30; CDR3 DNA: TGTGCCTGGAGTCTCAGTCGGGTCACAGATACGCAGTATTTT; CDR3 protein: CAWSLSRVTDTQYF
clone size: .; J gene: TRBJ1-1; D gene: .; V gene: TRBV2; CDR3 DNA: TGTGCCAGCAGTGAACAGAACACTGAAGCTTTCTTT; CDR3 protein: CASSEQNTEAFF
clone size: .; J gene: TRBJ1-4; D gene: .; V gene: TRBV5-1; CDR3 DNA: TGCGCCAGCAGCTTGGGTGTCCAGGGGAGTGAAAAACTGTTTTTT; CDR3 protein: CASSLGVQGSEKLFF
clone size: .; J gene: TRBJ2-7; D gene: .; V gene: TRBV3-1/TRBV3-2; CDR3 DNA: TGTGCCAGCAGCCGCGGAGACAGCTCCTACGAGCAGTACTTC; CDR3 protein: CASSRGDSSYEQYF
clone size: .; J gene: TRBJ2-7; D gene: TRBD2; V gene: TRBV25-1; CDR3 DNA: TGTGCCAGCCAACCGCTAGCGGGAGGAGTGTACGAGCAGTACTTC; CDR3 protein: CASQPLAGGVYEQYF
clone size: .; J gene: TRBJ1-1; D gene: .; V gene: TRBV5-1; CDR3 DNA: TGCGCCAGCAGCCATGGCGAGGACACTGAAGCTTTCTTT; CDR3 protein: CASSHGEDTEAFF
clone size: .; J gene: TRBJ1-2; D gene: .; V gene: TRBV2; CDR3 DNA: TGTGCCAGCAGTCGAGGCCGGGGCTACACCTTC; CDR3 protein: CASSRGRGYTF